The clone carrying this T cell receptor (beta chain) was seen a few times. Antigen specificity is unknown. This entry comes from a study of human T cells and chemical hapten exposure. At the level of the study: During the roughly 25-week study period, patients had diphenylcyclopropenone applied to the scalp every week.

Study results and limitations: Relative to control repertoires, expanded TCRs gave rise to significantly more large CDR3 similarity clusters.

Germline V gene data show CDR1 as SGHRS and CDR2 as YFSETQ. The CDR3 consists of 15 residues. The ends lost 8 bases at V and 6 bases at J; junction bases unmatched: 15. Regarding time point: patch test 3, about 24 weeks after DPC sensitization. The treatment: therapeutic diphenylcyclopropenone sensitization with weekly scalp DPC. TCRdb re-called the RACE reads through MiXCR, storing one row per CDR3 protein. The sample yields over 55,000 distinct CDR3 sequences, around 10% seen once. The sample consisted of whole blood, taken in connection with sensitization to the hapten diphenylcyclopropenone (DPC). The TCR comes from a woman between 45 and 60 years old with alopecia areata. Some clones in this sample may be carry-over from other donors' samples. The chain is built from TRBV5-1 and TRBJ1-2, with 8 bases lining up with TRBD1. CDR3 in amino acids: CASAFREAGGNGYTF. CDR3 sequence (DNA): TGCGCCAGTGCCTTCCGGGAGGCAGGGGGCAATGGCTACACCTTC.